One and the same sample provided the 11 T cell receptor beta chains below, sequenced in a study of shared clonotypes between healthy human individuals. Only in-frame clones appear in the TCRdb table, and some are missing; sequencing was by immunoSEQ multiplex PCR. The sample includes fewer than 1.8 million clones, 98% seen only once; the top ten take 0.36%. Sequencing used naive CD4+ T cells sorted from blood. Subset noted: CD45RA+ positively selected. All receptors come from a man aged 25 to 40 in good health.

This clone was found once. V and J are TRBV6-1 and TRBJ2-2; the D gene is possibly TRBD1 (6 bases). The ends were cut back, 4 bases at V and 0 bases at J, with 12 bases in the middle. CDR1 and CDR2 from the germline V gene are MNHNS and SASEGT. The CDR3 runs 16 residues. The DNA for the CDR3 is TGTGCCAGCAGTGGTTGGACAGCACCGAACACCGGGGAGCTGTTTTTT. As protein: CASSGWTAPNTGELFF.

The chain's CDR3 is CASSLGGRTEAFF. In DNA, the CDR3 is TGTGCCAGCAGCTTAGGCGGGCGTACTGAAGCTTTCTTT. The V call is TRBV7-6, the J call TRBJ1-1; D uncertain. Per the germline V gene, CDR1 is SGHVS and CDR2 is FNYEAQ. The CDR3 spans 13 residues. The V gene lost 1 base and the J gene lost 5 bases, with 8 bases spanning the gap.

The chain is built from TRBV6-6 and TRBJ1-4; 7 nucleotides match TRBD1. Trimming took 5 bases from V and 7 from J; bases not matched to a gene: 10. CDR3 length: 15 amino acids. Germline loops: CDR1 MNHNY, CDR2 SVGAGI (reference sequence). The CDR3 nucleotides are TGTGCCAGCAGTAGAGTGACAGGGTGGGGTGAAAAACTGTTTTTT. Protein: CASSRVTGWGEKLFF.

The rearrangement joins TRBV7-2 to TRBJ2-1; D is unclear. Germline V gene lookup returns CDR1 SGHTA and CDR2 FQGNSA. V was trimmed by 5 bases and J by 5 bases, leaving 16 bases between them. This CDR3 region has 15 residues. The CDR3 DNA is TGTGCCAGCAGCCCCCCGTTAAGGGTTAACAATGAGCAGTTCTTC. It specifies CASSPPLRVNNEQFF.

Concerning this clone: The same CDR3 can be traced to other DNA sequences in this sample. The chain employs TRBV28 and TRBJ2-7; no definite D call. Trimming left V 6 bases short and J 2 bases short, with 8 bases between. Germline CDR1 is MDHEN and CDR2 is SYDVKM. This CDR3 is built from 12 residues. CDR3 amino acids: CASSPTPYEQYF. The CDR3 nucleotides are TGTGCCAGCAGCCCTACCCCCTACGAGCAGTACTTC.

About this clone: The CDR3 end shows no conserved phenylalanine or tryptophan, and so a read error is likely. It is unclear where the CDR3 begins or ends on the DNA, so no DNA is shown, and the CDR3 is as TCRdb lists it. The V call is TRBV18, the J call TRBJ2-7; the tabulated D call, TRBD1, remains unverified against the DNA. The CDR3 region is 12 residues in length, termini included. Germline-derived CDR1 and CDR2 are KGHSH and LQKENI. CDR3 residues: CASSRRWDRVSI.

This clone is a singleton in its sample. V and J are TRBV10-2 and TRBJ2-1, with 11 bases aligning to TRBD2. This CDR3 has 19 amino acids. J gave up 9 bases and V 3 bases, and 19 bases lay outside the gene matches. Germline CDR1 is WSHSY and CDR2 is SAAADI. DNA of the CDR3: TGCGCCAGCAGTGATTTACATCGGCCGACTAGCGGGAATTTACGTGAGCAGTTCTTC. Amino acids: CASSDLHRPTSGNLREQFF.

As for this clone: Other DNA sequences in this specimen translate into the identical CDR3. The chain carries TRBV20-1 and TRBJ2-5; D not resolved. The CDR3 runs to 10 residues. CDR1 and CDR2 from the germline V gene are DFQATT and SNEGSKA (reference sequence). V lost 5 bases and J lost 5, with 6 bases in between. This chain's CDR3 is CSASWETQYF. The CDR3 DNA sequence: TGCAGTGCTTCTTGGGAGACCCAGTACTTC.

The chain carries TRBV6-1 and TRBJ2-7; 7 bases align to TRBD2. V dropped 3 bases and J dropped 4; count of bases not matched to a gene: 9. Per germline, CDR1 MNHNS and CDR2 SASEGT. CDR3 length: 15 residues. In nucleotides, the CDR3 is TGTGCCAGCAGTGACGGGGCTAGCGGACCTTACGAGCAGTACTTC. Protein sequence: CASSDGASGPYEQYF.

As regards this clone: Other DNA sequences in this specimen translate into the identical CDR3. The CDR3 DNA follows: TGCGCCAGCAGCTTGAGTATCGAGACCCAGTACTTC. It yields the protein CASSLSIETQYF. J is TRBJ2-5 and V is TRBV5-1; D unresolved. The V end was cut by 1 base, the J end by 5 bases, with 6 bases between. Germline assignment: CDR1 SGHRS and CDR2 YFSETQ. The CDR3 has 12 residues. Supplemented by reference TRBV5-1 and TRBJ2-5, the full variable domain reads KAGVTQTPRYLIKTRGQQVTLSCSPISGHRSVSWYQQTPGQGLQFLFEYFSETQRNKGNFPGRFSGRQFSNSRSEMNVSTLELGDSALYLCASSLSIETQYFGPGTRLLVL.

This chain links TRBV2 with TRBJ2-1; 14 bases align to TRBD2. V shed 6 bases and J 7 bases; nucleotides not matched to a gene: 8. This CDR3 comprises 16 residues. The V gene's germline CDR1 is SNHLY and CDR2 FYNNEI. The CDR3 bases are TGTGCCAGCAGAAAGACTAGCGGGAGGGCCTGGAATGAGCAGTTCTTC. Its translation: CASRKTSGRAWNEQFF.